One and the same sample provided the 25 T cell receptor beta chains below, sequenced in a study of T cells in Graves' hyperthyroidism and ophthalmopathy. What was amplified from RNA transcripts were TCR beta CDR3 regions. The TCR CDR3 was amplified in a first-round RT-PCR using the HTBI primer set. A single record per CDR3 protein comes from TCRdb applying MiXCR to the multiplex PCR reads. This table holds more than 150,000 distinct CDR3 sequences, more than 15% found once. What was sequenced was blood. The receptor set was obtained from a woman between 45 and 65 years old with Graves' hyperthyroidism.

This clonotype appeared many times. V and J are TRBV6-1 and TRBJ1-4; D possibly corresponds to TRBD1 (5 bases). Germline values: CDR1 MNHNS, CDR2 SASEGT. Trimming left V 6 bases short and J 8 bases short, with 16 bases between. This CDR3 has 14 residues. The CDR3 is CASSPRGAGEKLFF. DNA of the CDR3: TGTGCCAGCAGCCCCCGAGGGGCCGGGGAAAAACTGTTTTTT.

This clonotype was picked up many times. The chain couples TRBV18 to TRBJ1-1; 7 bases agree with TRBD1. The length of the CDR3 is 11 residues. After removal of 5 bases from V and 8 bases from J, the junction contained 2 bases not matched to a gene. The germline V gene has CDR1 KGHSH and CDR2 LQKENI. The CDR3 sequence: CASSAQGEAFF. The CDR3 DNA follows: TGTGCCAGCTCAGCACAGGGGGAAGCTTTCTTT. The variable domain in full, completed from reference TRBV18 and TRBJ1-1, reads NAGVMQNPRHLVRRRGQEARLRCSPMKGHSHVYWYRQLPEEGLKFMVYLQKENIIDESGMPKERFSAEFPKEGPSILRIQQVVRGDSAAYFCASSAQGEAFFGQGTRLTVV.

CDR3 residues: CASSLDWLAGEQFF. In DNA, the CDR3 is TGTGCCAGCAGCTTAGATTGGCTAGCGGGGGAGCAGTTCTTC. V gene TRBV11-2 combines with J gene TRBJ2-1; 9 bases map to TRBD2. Germline V lookup: CDR1 SGHAT, CDR2 FQNNGV. Trimming removed 0 bases from V and 10 bases from J; junction bases left unmatched: 4. The CDR3 loop spans 14 amino acids.

Concerning this clonotype itself: This may arise from a read error, as a much more abundant clone is one base away. This chain links TRBV20-1 with TRBJ1-2; D is unresolved. Germline-derived CDR1 and CDR2 are DFQATT and SNEGSKA (reference sequence). The CDR3 has 14 amino acids. V shed 6 bases and J shed 4 bases, with 18 bases lying between them. CDR3 DNA sequence: TGCAGTGCAATCACACGGCGGACTAGCTATGGCTACACCTTC. Translating it yields CSAITRRTSYGYTF.

This clonotype was seen many times. The chain combines TRBV4-1 with TRBJ1-2, with 7 bases lining up with TRBD1. Per germline, CDR1 MGHRA and CDR2 YSYEKL. The ends lost 1 base at V and 10 bases at J; junction bases unmatched: 18. The CDR3 is made up of 17 amino acids. CDR3 coding DNA: TGCGCCAGCAGCCAAGGGGGAACAGGGGTGGGTGAGAGAGACTACACCTTC. Translated: CASSQGGTGVGERDYTF.

This clonotype occurred many times. CDR3 in DNA: TGTGCCAGCACCCTATCCGGGACAGGGGGCTCTGGGGCCAACGTCCTGACTTTC. Protein product: CASTLSGTGGSGANVLTF. The rearrangement uses TRBV7-9 and TRBJ2-6; 11 nucleotides align to TRBD1. The J segment lost 0 bases and the V segment lost 7 bases, leaving 8 bases of the junction unmatched. Germline V gene sequence: CDR1 SEHNR, CDR2 FQNEAQ (reference sequence). The CDR3 extends over 18 amino acids.

In this sample, this clonotype turned up many times. The chain combines TRBV15 with TRBJ1-1; unclear D gene. Trimming took 6 bases from V and 5 from J, leaving 13 bases between them. CDR1 is LNHNV, CDR2 YYDKDF, per germline (reference sequence). The length of the CDR3 is 13 residues. CDR3 in amino acids: CATSPAPGTEAFF. CDR3 in DNA: TGTGCCACCAGTCCGGCGCCGGGAACTGAAGCTTTCTTT.

A word on this clonotype: A much more abundant neighbour one base away suggests this may be a read error. Because it lacks the conserved phenylalanine or tryptophan at the end, this CDR3 is likely a read error. The V and J genes are TRBV18 and TRBJ2-7; possible D gene TRBD1, 5 bases. V was shortened by 5 bases and J by 7 bases, with 12 bases between the two germline ends. Germline lookup yields CDR1 KGHSH and CDR2 LQKENI. The CDR3 runs to 12 residues. The DNA for the CDR3 is TGTGCCAGCTCAAGAACAGGAGAAGAGCAGTACCTC. It encodes CASSRTGEEQYL.

This clonotype was counted many times. This rearrangement joins TRBV12-3 or TRBV12-4 to TRBJ1-2; 9 nucleotides line up with TRBD1. This CDR3 region has 13 residues. The junction had 7 bases not matched to a gene; V was cut back by 7 bases and J by 7 bases. CDR3: CASNPTGGFGYTF. Written as DNA, the CDR3 is TGTGCCAGCAACCCGACAGGGGGGTTTGGCTACACCTTC.

This clonotype was observed many times. The chain joins TRBV6-1 to TRBJ2-1; no definite D call. This CDR3 is 15 amino acids long. From germline, CDR1 is MNHNS and CDR2 SASEGT. Trimming stripped 2 bases from V and 8 bases from J, with 16 bases between. The CDR3 DNA reads as TGTGCCAGCAGTGAAATGGTGGGTCTTTCGGATGAGCAGTTCTTC. It encodes CASSEMVGLSDEQFF.

The table lists this clonotype with many counts. The chain combines TRBV7-3 with TRBJ2-3; TRBD2 matches at 7 bases. Losses at the gene ends were 3 bases for V and 1 base for J; bases not matched to a gene: 4. Germline CDR1 and CDR2: SGHTA and FQGTGA. The CDR3 is 15 residues long. CDR3: CASSFRAGRTDTQYF. Here the CDR3 DNA reads TGTGCCAGCAGCTTCAGAGCGGGGCGCACAGATACGCAGTATTTT.

This clonotype was picked up a small number of times. The CDR3 loop reads CASSPNDGWYSPLHF. Written as DNA, the CDR3 is TGTGCCAGCAGCCCGAATGACGGCTGGTATTCACCCCTCCACTTT. The chain combines TRBV9 with TRBJ1-6; D remains ambiguous. The CDR3 is made up of 15 amino acids. Germline lookup yields CDR1 SGDLS and CDR2 YYNGEE. The V and J ends lost 4 bases and 8 bases respectively, with 16 bases between them.

This clonotype was seen repeatedly, ten times or more. V is TRBV19 and J is TRBJ2-1, with 8 bases lining up with TRBD1. The J segment lost 6 bases and the V segment lost 5 bases, leaving 6 bases of the junction unmatched. The CDR3 has 14 residues. The germline V gene encodes CDR1 LNHDA and CDR2 SQIVND (reference sequence). CDR3 in amino acids: CASSLGTGPNEQFF. Written as DNA, the CDR3 is TGTGCCAGTAGTCTGGGGACAGGTCCCAATGAGCAGTTCTTC.

The sample holds many counts of this clonotype. The chain is built from TRBV6-1 and TRBJ1-1, with D tentatively TRBD1 (6 bases). The V end was cut by 6 bases, the J end by 8 bases, with 16 bases between. Germline V CDR1 and CDR2: MNHNS, SASEGT. This CDR3 comprises 13 residues. As DNA, the CDR3 is TGTGCCAGCAGCCCCGGGGGGGGCCAGGAAGCTTTCTTT. This sequence encodes CASSPGGGQEAFF.

The rearrangement links TRBV5-6 to TRBJ2-2; no reliable D call. The CDR3 is 16 amino acids. CDR1 is SGHDT and CDR2 is YYEEEE in the germline V gene. V was clipped by 0 bases and J by 6 bases, with 15 bases between them. CDR3: CASSLGLSPEPGELFF. The CDR3 nucleotides are TGTGCCAGCAGCTTGGGGTTGAGTCCAGAGCCCGGGGAGCTGTTTTTT.

The chain has TRBV7-2 and TRBJ2-2; 9 nucleotides agree with TRBD2. V lost 1 base, J lost 8 bases, and 11 bases stayed unmatched. Germline CDR1 SGHTA, CDR2 FQGNSA. This CDR3 has 17 amino acids. The CDR3 DNA follows: TGTGCCAGCAGCTTAGGAGGCGGGGGGGCGAGAGGGGGGGAGCTGTTTTTT. Amino acid sequence: CASSLGGGGARGGELFF. The variable domain in full, with the rest retrieved from reference TRBV7-2 and TRBJ2-2, is GAGVSQSPSNKVTEKGKDVELRCDPISGHTALYWYRQSLGQGLEFLIYFQGNSAPDKSGLPSDRFSAERTGGSVSTLTIQRTQQEDSAVYLCASSLGGGGARGGELFFGEGSRLTVL.

This clonotype was seen ten or more times. The gene calls are TRBV19 and TRBJ1-2; D ambiguous. CDR1 and CDR2 from the germline V gene are LNHDA and SQIVND (reference sequence). This CDR3 region has 14 residues. Trimming cost V 3 bases and J 2 bases, with 10 bases left between them. The CDR3 protein is CASSIVGSNYGYTF. In DNA form, the CDR3 reads TGTGCCAGTAGTATTGTGGGGTCGAACTATGGCTACACCTTC. The complete variable domain, with remaining parts taken from reference TRBV19 and TRBJ1-2, reads DGGITQSPKYLFRKEGQNVTLSCEQNLNHDAMYWYRQDPGQGLRLIYYSQIVNDFQKGDIAEGYSVSREKKESFPLTVTSAQKNPTAFYLCASSIVGSNYGYTFGSGTRLTVV.

This clonotype was observed at least ten times. The rearrangement joins TRBV6-1 to TRBJ2-7; D is unclear. CDR3 length: 13 residues. Germline V CDR1 and CDR2: MNHNS, SASEGT. V was pared by 5 bases and J by 1 base, with 9 bases between. The chain's CDR3 is CASSSPESYEQYF. CDR3 nucleotides: TGTGCCAGCAGTTCTCCAGAATCCTACGAGCAGTACTTC.

This clonotype was detected ten times or more. J is TRBJ2-1 and V is TRBV4-1; no firm D call. The germline gives CDR1 MGHRA, CDR2 YSYEKL. The CDR3 covers 16 residues. V lost 0 bases to trimming and J lost 0 bases, with 9 bases between them. CDR3 amino acids: CASSQDTVSSYNEQFF. For the CDR3, the DNA is TGCGCCAGCAGCCAAGATACGGTTAGCTCCTACAATGAGCAGTTCTTC.

Many counts were recorded for this clonotype. This chain connects TRBV12-3 or TRBV12-4 to TRBJ2-7; D is undetermined. The CDR3 sequence is 12 residues long. Between the trimmed V and J ends, which lost 7 bases and 2 bases, there was a span of 9 bases. In DNA form, the CDR3 reads TGTGCCAGCACGGGTGGAACCTACGAGCAGTACTTC. Translation gives CASTGGTYEQYF.

V gene TRBV12-3 or TRBV12-4 combines with J gene TRBJ2-1; weak D call: TRBD2 (6 bases). This CDR3 contains 14 residues. Between the trimmed V and J ends, which lost 6 bases and 5 bases, there was a span of 14 bases. CDR3 in amino acids: CASSATGEDNEQFF. Written as DNA, the CDR3 is TGTGCCAGCAGCGCAACCGGGGAGGACAATGAGCAGTTCTTC.

As for this clonotype: This may be a read error, as it is one base from a much larger clone. The chain employs TRBV9 and TRBJ2-3; TRBD2 matches at 8 bases. CDR1 and CDR2 (germline): SGDLS, YYNGEE. The CDR3 covers 16 residues. CDR3 region: CASGVEGSGVEDTQYF. The CDR3 DNA reads as TGTGCCAGCGGCGTAGAAGGTAGCGGGGTTGAAGATACGCAGTATTTT.

This chain links TRBV4-2 with TRBJ2-5, with a tentative D call TRBD1 (6 bases). The V and J ends lost 4 bases and 4 bases respectively, with 13 bases between them. CDR3 length equals 14 residues. Germline CDR1 LGHNA, CDR2 YNFKEQ. The CDR3 protein is CASSLFWGRETQYF. DNA for the CDR3: TGTGCCAGCAGCCTGTTTTGGGGGCGAGAGACCCAGTACTTC.

This chain joins TRBV29-1 and TRBJ2-5; D remains ambiguous. Between the trimmed V and J ends, which lost 6 bases and 3 bases, there was a span of 11 bases. There are 12 residues in the CDR3. From germline, CDR1 is SQVTM and CDR2 ANQGSEA. CDR3 DNA: TGCAGCGTAGGACCGGGCAAAGAGACCCAGTACTTC. Translated: CSVGPGKETQYF.

This chain uses TRBV9 with TRBJ2-7; either TRBD1 or TRBD2 may supply D (5 bases each). Germline CDR1 SGDLS, CDR2 YYNGEE. V lost 0 bases and J 3 bases, leaving 16 bases between the germline ends. The CDR3 spans 16 residues. DNA for the CDR3: TGTGCCAGCAGCGTAGGACAGAGGGTGGGCCTCTACGAGCAGTACTTC. It is translated as CASSVGQRVGLYEQYF.